A selection of T cell receptor beta chains follows, all from one sample in a study of shared clonotypes between healthy human individuals. Only in-frame clones appear in the TCRdb table, and some are missing; sequencing was by immunoSEQ multiplex PCR. The sample has roughly 2.5 million clones, approximately 94% seen once; the top ten hold 0.13% to 0.15%. Sequences were obtained from naive CD4+ T cells sorted from blood. These receptors came from a man aged 18 to 30 in good health. Each CDR3 is given with its conserved first and last residue. The D gene is left open where the match is weak. Some rows have no size entry. The others give once, few or many, or a class for an expanded clone.

clone_size	v_call	j_call	d_call	cdr3_aa	cdr3_nt
NA	TRBV27	TRBJ2-7	NA	CASSPTLSGLYEQYF	TGTGCCAGCAGTCCCACCCTTAGCGGTCTCTACGAGCAGTACTTC
NA	TRBV29-1	TRBJ2-2	NA	CGVRGANTGELFF	TGCGGAGTGAGGGGGGCGAACACCGGGGAGCTGTTTTTT
NA	TRBV5-1	TRBJ2-1	NA	CASSLMGGNEQFF	TGCGCCAGCAGCTTGATGGGGGGCAATGAGCAGTTCTTC
NA	TRBV28	TRBJ2-7	NA	CASSLGVYEQYF	TGTGCCAGCAGTTTAGGGGTCTACGAGCAGTACTTC
NA	TRBV11-2	TRBJ1-3	NA	CASSPWGENTIYF	TGTGCCAGCAGCCCCTGGGGGGAAAACACCATATATTTT
NA	TRBV5-6	TRBJ2-3	NA	CASSPHGLTQYF	TGTGCCAGCAGCCCCCATGGACTCACGCAGTATTTT
few	TRBV7-9	TRBJ1-5	TRBD1	CASSRQGSNQPQHF	TGTGCCAGCAGCCGACAGGGTAGCAATCAGCCCCAGCATTTT
NA	TRBV18	TRBJ1-6	NA	CASSPSRVLNNSPLHF	TGTGCCAGCTCACCATCTCGAGTCCTGAATAATTCACCCCTCCACTTT
NA	TRBV18	TRBJ1-1	NA	CASSRSPLEGTEAFF	TGTGCCAGCTCGCGGAGCCCCCTCGAGGGCACTGAAGCTTTCTTT
NA	TRBV9	TRBJ2-7	TRBD2	CASSVVPAGVEQYF	TGTGCCAGCAGCGTAGTTCCAGCGGGAGTCGAGCAGTACTTC
NA	TRBV18	TRBJ2-1	NA	CASSPPSGVGYNEQFF	TGTGCCAGCTCACCACCATCGGGAGTGGGGTATAATGAGCAGTTCTTC
once	TRBV4-1	TRBJ2-3	NA	CASSPDPGRYTDTQYF	TGCGCCAGCAGCCCGGACCCGGGCAGGTACACAGATACGCAGTATTTT
NA	TRBV10-3	TRBJ1-4	NA	CAISEAGAGEKLFF	TGTGCCATCAGTGAAGCGGGGGCAGGAGAAAAACTGTTTTTT
NA	TRBV7-2	TRBJ2-1	NA	CASSPGGGTPYNEQFF	TGTGCCAGCAGCCCAGGAGGCGGTACCCCCTACAATGAGCAGTTCTTC
NA	TRBV21-1	TRBJ2-7	NA	CASSNRIQGTRYEQYF	TGTGCCAGCAGCAATCGGATACAGGGGACCAGGTACGAGCAGTACTTC
once	TRBV5-1	TRBJ2-3	TRBD2	CASTPSGITDTQYF	TGCGCCAGCACCCCTAGCGGAATCACAGATACGCAGTATTTT
few	TRBV6-1	TRBJ1-1	NA	CASSEVVNTEAFF	TGTGCCAGCAGTGAAGTAGTGAACACTGAAGCTTTCTTT
NA	TRBV5-1	TRBJ2-2	TRBD1	CASSGQGAGELFF	TGCGCCAGCTCGGGTCAGGGGGCCGGGGAGCTGTTTTTT
NA	TRBV21-1	TRBJ1-5	NA	CASSAQGDYGQPQHF	TGTGCCAGCAGCGCTCAAGGAGATTATGGTCAGCCCCAGCATTTT
NA	TRBV11-2	TRBJ2-3	NA	CASSLNGVRDAMYTDTQYF	TGTGCCAGCAGCTTAAATGGGGTCCGGGACGCTATGTACACAGATACGCAGTATTTT
once	TRBV11-2	TRBJ2-5	TRBD1	CASSRDREETQYF	TGTGCCAGCAGTCGGGACAGGGAAGAGACCCAGTACTTC
NA	TRBV6-5	TRBJ1-1	NA	CASSYSSAVAFF	TGTGCCAGCAGTTACTCCTCCGCGGTAGCTTTCTTT
once	TRBV5-1	TRBJ2-7	TRBD1	CASSLSLGGLDEQYF	TGCGCCAGCAGCTTGTCTTTAGGGGGCCTTGATGAGCAGTACTTC
NA	TRBV9	TRBJ1-3	NA	CASSGTLSGNTIYF	TGTGCCAGCAGCGGAACACTTTCTGGAAACACCATATATTTT
NA	TRBV30	TRBJ1-2	NA	CAWSVQQGGGYTF	TGTGCCTGGAGTGTTCAACAGGGCGGTGGCTACACCTTC
few	TRBV7-2	TRBJ1-1	NA	CASRIPGTEAFF	TGTGCCAGCAGGATTCCGGGCACTGAAGCTTTCTTT
NA	TRBV11-2	TRBJ2-7	NA	CASSLGRGEQYF	TGTGCCAGCAGCTTAGGACGGGGGGAGCAGTACTTC
NA	TRBV5-1	TRBJ2-5	NA	CASSLDWGRETQYF	TGCGCCAGCAGCTTGGATTGGGGTCGGGAGACCCAGTACTTC
NA	TRBV25-1	TRBJ2-3	NA	CASSELPGKSDTQYF	TGTGCCAGCAGTGAATTGCCAGGGAAGTCAGATACGCAGTATTTT
NA	TRBV27	TRBJ2-2	NA	CASSLNTGELFF	TGTGCCAGCAGTCTGAACACCGGGGAGCTGTTTTTT
NA	TRBV2	TRBJ1-1	NA	CASTPVSLNTEAFF	TGTGCCAGCACCCCCGTGAGTTTGAACACTGAAGCTTTCTTT
once	TRBV5-4	TRBJ2-6	NA	CASSPGGTGANVLTF	TGTGCCAGCAGCCCCGGTGGGACTGGGGCCAACGTCCTGACTTTC
NA	TRBV7-2	TRBJ2-1	TRBD2	CASSSLAGPSYNEQFF	TGTGCCAGCAGCTCCTTAGCGGGCCCCTCCTACAATGAGCAGTTCTTC
NA	TRBV5-1	TRBJ1-5	NA	CASSWGASNQPQHF	TGCGCCAGCAGCTGGGGGGCTAGCAATCAGCCCCAGCATTTT
NA	TRBV5-1	TRBJ1-4	TRBD1	CASSSLQGATNEKLFF	TGCGCCAGCAGCTCACTCCAGGGGGCAACTAATGAAAAACTGTTTTTT
NA	TRBV7-9	TRBJ2-3	TRBD2	CASSLLGTSGKTDTQYF	TGTGCCAGCAGCTTACTCGGGACTAGCGGGAAAACAGATACGCAGTATTTT
NA	TRBV19	TRBJ1-1	NA	CASNRRQDGITFF	TGTGCCAGTAACCGCAGACAGGACGGGATAACTTTCTTT
NA	TRBV28	TRBJ2-3	TRBD2	CASSRQGAWTSGGPSTDTQYF	TGTGCCAGCTCCCGACAGGGGGCCTGGACTAGCGGGGGCCCTAGCACAGATACGCAGTATTTT
NA	TRBV18	TRBJ1-5	TRBD1	CASSPSLVPQQGLGSNQPQHF	TGTGCCAGCTCACCGTCCCTCGTACCTCAACAGGGGTTGGGGAGCAATCAGCCCCAGCATTTT
NA	TRBV4-3	TRBJ1-6	TRBD1	CASSPQGTNSPLHF	TGCGCCAGCAGCCCACAGGGGACTAATTCACCCCTCCACTTT
NA	TRBV18	TRBJ2-7	TRBD1	CASSPGQGRYEQYF	TGTGCCAGCTCACCGGGACAGGGGCGGTACGAGCAGTACTTC
NA	TRBV6-1	TRBJ1-6	NA	CASSELDSYNSPLHF	TGTGCCAGCAGTGAATTGGACAGCTATAATTCACCCCTCCACTTT
NA	TRBV5-6	TRBJ2-2	NA	CASSLGQVRNTGELFF	TGTGCCAGCAGCTTGGGACAGGTCAGGAACACCGGGGAGCTGTTTTTT
NA	TRBV7-3	TRBJ2-5	TRBD2	CASSRTGTIVETQYF	TGTGCCAGCAGCCGGACCGGGACTATCGTAGAGACCCAGTACTTC
NA	TRBV5-3	TRBJ2-1	TRBD2	CATRTSGTNEQFF	TGTGCCACAAGGACTAGCGGGACAAATGAGCAGTTCTTC
NA	TRBV25-1	TRBJ2-7	NA	CASSEFRDLPSEQYF	TGTGCCAGCAGTGAGTTCCGGGATCTTCCTTCCGAGCAGTACTTC
once	TRBV18	TRBJ2-7	TRBD1	CASLGTGGSGEQYF	TGTGCCAGCCTAGGGACAGGGGGCTCGGGCGAGCAGTACTTC
NA	TRBV5-1	TRBJ2-7	NA	CASSLRGSYYEQYF	TGCGCCAGCAGCCTGAGGGGGTCCTACTACGAGCAGTACTTC
NA	TRBV5-6	TRBJ1-2	TRBD1	CASSRDSLHGYGYTF	TGTGCCAGCAGCCGGGACAGTCTCCACGGGTATGGCTACACCTTC
NA	TRBV10-2	TRBJ1-1	NA	CASRSDRLNTEAFF	TGCGCCAGCAGGTCTGACAGGTTGAACACTGAAGCTTTCTTT
NA	TRBV7-2	TRBJ1-4	NA	CASTLGGRAGRNEKLFF	TGTGCCAGCACCTTAGGAGGGAGGGCAGGGCGCAATGAAAAACTGTTTTTT
NA	TRBV6-5	TRBJ1-2	NA	CASSYSISYGYTF	TGTGCCAGCAGTTACTCGATCAGTTATGGCTACACCTTC
once	TRBV29-1	TRBJ2-4	TRBD1	CSAAQGTDIQYF	TGCAGCGCTGCACAGGGGACGGACATTCAGTACTTC
NA	TRBV18	TRBJ2-5	TRBD2	CASSPGTSGYQETQYF	TGTGCCAGCTCACCAGGGACTAGCGGCTACCAAGAGACCCAGTACTTC
few	TRBV30	TRBJ1-6	NA	CAWGGQADNSPLHF	TGTGCCTGGGGGGGGCAAGCCGATAATTCACCCCTCCACTTT
NA	TRBV19	TRBJ2-3	NA	CASRRLDADTQYF	TGTGCCAGTAGAAGACTAGACGCAGATACGCAGTATTTT
NA	TRBV6-1	TRBJ1-2	NA	CASSAGHYGYTF	TGTGCCAGCAGTGCTGGCCACTATGGCTACACCTTC